One sample yielded the 17 T cell receptor beta chains listed below, sequenced in a study of blood T cell repertoires in COVID-19. Generated by immunoSEQ multiplex PCR, the TCRdb table keeps only in-frame clones and is missing some. Of over 450,000 clones detected, approximately 88% appear once; the ten largest clones hold less than 9.5%. Input material: peripheral blood. The receptors come from a woman in her forties or fifties with COVID-19, enrolled during active disease.

This rearrangement joins TRBV27 to TRBJ2-7; D is uncertain. The CDR3 covers 14 residues. Between the trimmed V and J ends, which lost 5 bases and 3 bases, there was a span of 14 bases. Germline-derived CDR1 and CDR2 are MNHEY and SMNVEV (reference sequence). The CDR3 loop reads CASSPRIEVYEQYF. DNA for the CDR3: TGTGCCAGCAGTCCCCGGATTGAGGTCTACGAGCAGTACTTC.

The chain combines TRBV5-1 with TRBJ2-1; the match to TRBD1 covers 8 bases. This CDR3 region has 16 residues. J was trimmed by 4 bases and V by 4 bases; bases with no gene match: 10. The V gene's germline CDR1 is SGHRS and CDR2 YFSETQ. CDR3 bases: TGCGCCAGCAGCCCTTCGGGACAGGCTTTTTACAATGAGCAGTTCTTC. It specifies CASSPSGQAFYNEQFF.

The J gene is TRBJ2-7, the V gene TRBV11-1, with 8 nucleotides matching TRBD1. From germline, CDR1 is SGHAT and CDR2 FQDESV (reference sequence). V shed 10 bases, J shed 6 bases, and the junction held 11 bases outside the gene matches. There are 13 residues in the CDR3. CDR3 DNA sequence: TGTGCCACCACTCGGGACAGGCTGGGCGAGCAGTACTTC. Its protein is CATTRDRLGEQYF.

This clone was seen just once. The V call is TRBV6-5, the J call TRBJ2-2, with a tentative D call TRBD2 (5 bases). Germline assignment: CDR1 MNHEY and CDR2 SVGAGI. This CDR3 comprises 15 residues. Trimming removed 2 bases from V and 5 bases from J, with 12 bases in between. The CDR3 DNA is TGTGCCAGCAGTTACAGGGAAGAGGGAACCGGGGAGCTGTTTTTT. This codes for CASSYREEGTGELFF.

The CDR3 is CASSFKTGFATEAFF. The CDR3 region has the DNA TGTGCCAGCAGCTTTAAGACAGGGTTTGCCACTGAAGCTTTCTTT. The rearrangement joins TRBV7-8 to TRBJ1-1; 7 bases align to TRBD1. CDR1 is SGHVS and CDR2 is FQNEAQ in the germline V gene. J was trimmed by 4 bases and V by 3 bases; bases with no gene match: 8. The CDR3 runs to 15 residues.

In this sample, this clone turned up once. The chain recombines TRBV24-1 with TRBJ2-7; 7 nucleotides align to TRBD1. The CDR3 extends over 15 amino acids. Germline CDR1 and CDR2: KGHDR and SFDVKD. The ends lost 2 bases at V and 2 bases at J; junction bases unmatched: 5. In DNA form, the CDR3 reads TGTGCCACCAGTGATTGGGGGACAGTAGCCTACGAGCAGTACTTC. It codes for CATSDWGTVAYEQYF.

This CDR3 reads CASSLGPSSGNTIYF. CDR3 coding DNA: TGTGCCAGCAGCTTAGGGCCCAGCTCTGGAAACACCATATATTTT. The chain recombines TRBV7-2 with TRBJ1-3; D is unclear. Germline V gene sequence: CDR1 SGHTA, CDR2 FQGNSA. The V gene lost 1 base and the J gene lost 0 bases, with 7 bases spanning the gap. This CDR3 comprises 15 residues. Based on the CDR3 plus reference TRBV7-2 and TRBJ1-3, the full variable domain is GAGVSQSPSNKVTEKGKDVELRCDPISGHTALYWYRQSLGQGLEFLIYFQGNSAPDKSGLPSDRFSAERTGGSVSTLTIQRTQQEDSAVYLCASSLGPSSGNTIYFGEGSWLTVV.

The rearrangement joins TRBV5-4 to TRBJ1-4, with TRBD1 as a possible D gene (5 bases). V was trimmed by 4 bases and J by 0 bases, leaving 10 bases between them. Looked up from germline, CDR1 is SGHNT and CDR2 is YYREEE (reference sequence). The CDR3 consists of 15 residues. The CDR3 spells CASSRQGTTNEKLFF. In DNA, the CDR3 is TGTGCCAGCAGCCGTCAGGGTACAACTAATGAAAAACTGTTTTTT.

This chain joins TRBV5-1 and TRBJ2-1, with 9 bases lining up with TRBD2. The CDR3 sequence is 16 residues long. Germline trimming cut 4 bases from V and 8 bases from J; bases unmatched to any gene: 13. CDR1 is SGHRS and CDR2 is YFSETQ in the germline V gene. The CDR3 DNA is TGCGCCAGCAGCCGATTTAGCGGGGGCCCCCTTGATGAGCAGTTCTTC. Protein sequence: CASSRFSGGPLDEQFF.

The V and J genes are TRBV7-3 and TRBJ2-6, with D perhaps matching TRBD1 (6 bases). This CDR3 has 16 residues. V was cut by 6 bases and J by 2 bases, with 14 bases left in between. CDR1 is SGHTA, CDR2 FQGTGA, per germline. CDR3 DNA: TGTGCCAGCAGGACAGGTGAAGGGGCTGGGGCCAACGTCCTGACTTTC. Its protein product is CASRTGEGAGANVLTF. The entire variable domain, with the rest obtained from reference TRBV7-3 and TRBJ2-6, is as follows: GAGVSQTPSNKVTEKGKYVELRCDPISGHTALYWYRQSLGQGPEFLIYFQGTGAADDSGLPNDRFFAVRPEGSVSTLKIQRTERGDSAVYLCASRTGEGAGANVLTFGAGSRLTVL.

The V gene is TRBV5-1, the J gene TRBJ1-1; perhaps TRBD1 as D (5 bases). The CDR3 has 13 residues. Trimming removed 4 bases from V and 4 bases from J, with 11 bases in between. Looked up from germline, CDR1 is SGHRS and CDR2 is YFSETQ. In nucleotides, the CDR3 is TGCGCCAGCAGCGGGACTCCTTCCACTGAAGCTTTCTTT. Amino acid sequence: CASSGTPSTEAFF.

The chain employs TRBV30 and TRBJ2-2; D perhaps matches TRBD2 (5 bases). The CDR3 sequence is 15 residues long. The germline gives CDR1 GTSNPN, CDR2 SVGIG (reference sequence). The ends were cut back, 0 bases at V and 6 bases at J, with 14 bases in the middle. The CDR3 nucleotides read TGTGCCTGGAGTGTAGGTATTAGCGTTCCCGGGGAGCTGTTTTTT. Residues: CAWSVGISVPGELFF.

DNA for the CDR3: TGTGCCTGGAGCCCCGGGACAGCTAATGAAAAACTGTTTTTT. This encodes CAWSPGTANEKLFF. The rearrangement links TRBV30 to TRBJ1-4; TRBD1 agrees at 7 bases. V shed 3 bases, J shed 3 bases, and the junction held 4 bases outside the gene matches. The germline CDR1 and CDR2 sequences are GTSNPN and SVGIG (reference sequence). The CDR3 contains 14 residues.

This sequence joins TRBV19 and TRBJ1-2, with D uncertain. Trimming cost V 0 bases and J 3 bases, with 14 bases left between them. The CDR3 runs to 16 residues. The germline V gene has CDR1 LNHDA and CDR2 SQIVND (reference sequence). Here the CDR3 reads CASSIEVQFVDYGYTF. The DNA of the CDR3 is TGTGCCAGTAGTATAGAGGTTCAATTCGTAGACTATGGCTACACCTTC.

V is TRBV2 and J is TRBJ1-1, with a weak D call TRBD1 (6 bases). CDR1 and CDR2 from the germline V gene are SNHLY and FYNNEI. V was pared by 1 base and J by 2 bases, with 11 bases between. This CDR3 region has 15 residues. This CDR3 is CASSEVRTANTEAFF. The DNA of the CDR3 is TGTGCCAGCAGTGAAGTTAGGACAGCTAACACTGAAGCTTTCTTT.

The chain is built from TRBV7-9 and TRBJ1-1, with 12 bases that match TRBD1. The germline CDR1 and CDR2 sequences are SEHNR and FQNEAQ (reference sequence). CDR3 length: 16 amino acids. V was pared by 5 bases and J by 3 bases, with 7 bases of the junction left unmatched. The CDR3 is CASSPRDRGRDTEAFF. Written as DNA, the CDR3 is TGTGCCAGCAGCCCCCGGGACAGGGGGCGCGACACTGAAGCTTTCTTT.

As for this clone: An end of the junction does not agree with germline; a read error may underlie this. The V and J genes are TRBV30 and TRBJ2-2, with 10 nucleotides matching TRBD2. Looked up from germline, CDR1 is GTSNPN and CDR2 is SVGIG (reference sequence). The CDR3 totals 13 residues. CDR3 DNA sequence: TGTGCCGGGAGCGGGGGGGTAATCGGGGAGCTGTTTTTT. It is translated as CAGSGGVIGELFF.